The rows below give T cell receptor beta chains drawn from one sample of a study of identical twins. TCRdb re-called the 5' RACE reads with MiXCR, one entry per CDR3 protein. The table records around 470,000 distinct CDR3 sequences, over 12% of them present only once. These data are also associated with another study on yellow fever vaccine responses in identical twins.

Material: CD4+ T cells sorted from blood. The receptors here all came from a woman aged 18-29 years in good health. The CDR3 runs from the conserved cysteine through the conserved F or W. Fields, in order: V gene, J gene, clone size, D gene, CDR3 DNA, CDR3 protein. A D gene is named only where the DNA matches it firmly. The size entry is marked missing in some rows and otherwise reads once, few, many or a size class.

TRBV12-3/TRBV12-4,TRBJ2-7,many,TRBD1,TGTGCCAGCAGTCGACAGGGGTACGAGCAGTACTTC,CASSRQGYEQYF
TRBV5-1,TRBJ1-1,few,NA,TGCGCCAGCAGCTTGGTTCACAGGGAGAACACTGAAGCTTTCTTT,CASSLVHRENTEAFF
TRBV7-2,TRBJ2-4,few,TRBD1,TGTGCCAGCAGCGTGGCCGGGACAGGGATTAAGGACATTCAGTACTTC,CASSVAGTGIKDIQYF
TRBV7-8,TRBJ2-3,few,TRBD2,TGTGCCAGCAGGGATGATACTAGCGGAACAGATACGCAGTATTTT,CASRDDTSGTDTQYF
TRBV7-2,TRBJ1-2,few,NA,TGTGCCAGCAGCCCGAGCGTCCGGGAGGGTTACTATGGCTACACCTTC,CASSPSVREGYYGYTF
TRBV10-3,TRBJ2-2,NA,NA,TGTGCCATCCGACCCGCGGGCACCGGGGAGCTGTTTTTT,CAIRPAGTGELFF
TRBV12-3/TRBV12-4,TRBJ2-7,NA,NA,TGTGCCAGCAGTTTTGTCAGGAGCTACGAGCAGTACTTC,CASSFVRSYEQYF
TRBV2,TRBJ2-3,few,NA,TGTGCCAGCAGTGAAGTAGGGACCCCTGATAGCACAGATACGCAGTATTTT,CASSEVGTPDSTDTQYF
TRBV20-1,TRBJ2-5,NA,NA,TGCAGTGCTAGTACTGGCAGGGAAATTTCAGAGACCCAGTACTTC,CSASTGREISETQYF
TRBV15,TRBJ2-2,few,TRBD1,TGTGCCACCAGCAGACGCACCGGGACAGGTTCGCGGGAGCTGTTTTTT,CATSRRTGTGSRELFF
TRBV5-1,TRBJ1-4,few,NA,TGCGCCAGCAGCGTCACAGGGTGGCCTAATGAAAAACTGTTTTTT,CASSVTGWPNEKLFF
TRBV5-1,TRBJ2-7,NA,NA,TGCGCCAGCAGCTTGACATACTCCTACGAGCAGTACTTC,CASSLTYSYEQYF
TRBV5-1,TRBJ2-1,NA,TRBD2,TGCGCCAGCAGCTTTACAGGAAAGGGACTAGCGGGAGGGCCCTCCTACAATGAGCAGTTCTTC,CASSFTGKGLAGGPSYNEQFF
TRBV10-3,TRBJ2-5,NA,NA,TGTGCCATCAGTGAAATGGGGGCGCGAGAGACCCAGTACTTC,CAISEMGARETQYF
TRBV14,TRBJ2-1,few,TRBD2,TGTGCCAGCAGCCAAGAAGGTAGCGGGAGGTTCTCCTACAATGAGCAGTTCTTC,CASSQEGSGRFSYNEQFF
TRBV7-2,TRBJ2-3,few,NA,TGTGCCAGCGGCAGGGGGGCCACAGATACGCAGTATTTT,CASGRGATDTQYF
TRBV5-1,TRBJ2-4,NA,NA,TGCGCCAGCAGCTTGGGCAGCCAAAACATTCAGTACTTC,CASSLGSQNIQYF